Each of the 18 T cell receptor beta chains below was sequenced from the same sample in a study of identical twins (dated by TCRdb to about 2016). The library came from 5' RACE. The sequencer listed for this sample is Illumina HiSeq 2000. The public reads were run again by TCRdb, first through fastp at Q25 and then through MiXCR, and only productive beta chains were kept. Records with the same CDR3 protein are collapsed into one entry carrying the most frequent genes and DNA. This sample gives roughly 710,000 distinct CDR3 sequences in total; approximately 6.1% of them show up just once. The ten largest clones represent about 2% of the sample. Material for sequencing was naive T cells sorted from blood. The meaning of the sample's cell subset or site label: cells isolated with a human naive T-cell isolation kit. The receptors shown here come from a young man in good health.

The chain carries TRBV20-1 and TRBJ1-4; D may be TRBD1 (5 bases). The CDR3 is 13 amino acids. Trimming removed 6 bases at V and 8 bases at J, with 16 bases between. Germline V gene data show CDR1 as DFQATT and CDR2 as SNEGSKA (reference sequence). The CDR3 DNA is TGCAGTGCCGCCCGCAGTCGGGACGAAAAACTGTTTTTT. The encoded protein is CSAARSRDEKLFF.

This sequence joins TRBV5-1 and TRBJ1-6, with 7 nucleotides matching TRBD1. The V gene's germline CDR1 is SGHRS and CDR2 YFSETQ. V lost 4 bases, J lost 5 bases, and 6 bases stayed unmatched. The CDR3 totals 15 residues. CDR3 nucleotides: TGCGCCAGCAGCGGCGGGACAGCCAATAATTCACCCCTCCACTTT. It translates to CASSGGTANNSPLHF.

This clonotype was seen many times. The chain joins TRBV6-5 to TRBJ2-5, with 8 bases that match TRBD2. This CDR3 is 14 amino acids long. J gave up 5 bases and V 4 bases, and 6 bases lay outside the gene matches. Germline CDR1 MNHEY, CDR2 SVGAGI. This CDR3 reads CASSSLAGLETQYF. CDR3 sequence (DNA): TGTGCCAGCAGTTCCTTAGCGGGATTGGAGACCCAGTACTTC.

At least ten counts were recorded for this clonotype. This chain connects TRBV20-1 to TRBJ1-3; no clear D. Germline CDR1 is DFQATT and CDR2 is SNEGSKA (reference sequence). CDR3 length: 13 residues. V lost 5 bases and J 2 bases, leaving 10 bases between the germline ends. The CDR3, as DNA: TGCAGTGCTCTCCGGGGAGCTGGAAACACCATATATTTT. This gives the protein CSALRGAGNTIYF.

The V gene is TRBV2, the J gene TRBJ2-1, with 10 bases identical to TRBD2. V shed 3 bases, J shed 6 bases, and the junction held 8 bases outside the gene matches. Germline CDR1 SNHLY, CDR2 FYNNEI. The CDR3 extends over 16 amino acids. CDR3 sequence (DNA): TGTGCCAGCAGTGACGGTTCAGCGGGAGGGGGCAATGAGCAGTTCTTC. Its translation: CASSDGSAGGGNEQFF. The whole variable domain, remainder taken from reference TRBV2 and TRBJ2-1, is EPEVTQTPSHQVTQMGQEVILRCVPISNHLYFYWYRQILGQKVEFLVSFYNNEISEKSEIFDDQFSVERPDGSNFTLKIRSTKLEDSAMYFCASSDGSAGGGNEQFFGPGTRLTVL.

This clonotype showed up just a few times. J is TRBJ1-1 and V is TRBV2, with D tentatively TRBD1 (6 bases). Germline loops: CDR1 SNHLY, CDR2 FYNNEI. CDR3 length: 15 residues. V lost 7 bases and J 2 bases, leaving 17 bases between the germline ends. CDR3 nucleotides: TGTGCCAGCAATTTCAGGGGTCAGTTCAACACTGAAGCTTTCTTT. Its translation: CASNFRGQFNTEAFF.

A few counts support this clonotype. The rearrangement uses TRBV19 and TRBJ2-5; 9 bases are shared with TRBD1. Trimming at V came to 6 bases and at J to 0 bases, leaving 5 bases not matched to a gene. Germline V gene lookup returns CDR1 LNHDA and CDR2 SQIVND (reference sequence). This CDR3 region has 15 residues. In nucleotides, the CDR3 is TGTGCCAGTAGCACCGACAGGGGGTACCAAGAGACCCAGTACTTC. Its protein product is CASSTDRGYQETQYF.

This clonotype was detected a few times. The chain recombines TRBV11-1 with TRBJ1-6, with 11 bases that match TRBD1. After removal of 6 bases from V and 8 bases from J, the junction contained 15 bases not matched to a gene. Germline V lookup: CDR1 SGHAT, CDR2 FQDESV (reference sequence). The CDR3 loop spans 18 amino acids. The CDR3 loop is CASSSTGTGGVWDSPLHF. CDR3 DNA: TGTGCCAGCAGTTCGACCGGGACAGGGGGAGTTTGGGATTCACCCCTCCACTTT. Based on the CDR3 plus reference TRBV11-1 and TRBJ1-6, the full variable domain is EAEVAQSPRYKITEKSQAVAFWCDPISGHATLYWYRQILGQGPELLVQFQDESVVDDSQLPKDRFSAERLKGVDSTLKIQPAELGDSAMYLCASSSTGTGGVWDSPLHFGNGTRLTVT.

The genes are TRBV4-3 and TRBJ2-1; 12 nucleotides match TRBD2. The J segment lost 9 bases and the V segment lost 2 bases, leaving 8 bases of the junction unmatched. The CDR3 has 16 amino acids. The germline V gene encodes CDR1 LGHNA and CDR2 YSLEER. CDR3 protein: CASSQQLAGGRGEQFF. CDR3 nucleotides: TGCGCCAGCAGCCAACAGCTAGCGGGAGGGCGGGGTGAGCAGTTCTTC.

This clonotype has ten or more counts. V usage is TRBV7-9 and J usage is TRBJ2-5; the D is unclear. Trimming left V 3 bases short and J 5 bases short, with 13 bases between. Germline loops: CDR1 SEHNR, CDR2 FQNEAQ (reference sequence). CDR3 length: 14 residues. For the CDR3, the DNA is TGTGCCAGCAGCTTTCGTGGGGTTGAGGAGACCCAGTACTTC. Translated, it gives CASSFRGVEETQYF.

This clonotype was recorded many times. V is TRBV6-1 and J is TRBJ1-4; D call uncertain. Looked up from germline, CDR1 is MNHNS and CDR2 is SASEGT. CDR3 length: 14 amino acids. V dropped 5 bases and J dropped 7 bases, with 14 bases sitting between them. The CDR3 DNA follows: TGTGCCAGCAGTCGCGGGGAGGGAGCTGAAAAACTGTTTTTT. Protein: CASSRGEGAEKLFF.

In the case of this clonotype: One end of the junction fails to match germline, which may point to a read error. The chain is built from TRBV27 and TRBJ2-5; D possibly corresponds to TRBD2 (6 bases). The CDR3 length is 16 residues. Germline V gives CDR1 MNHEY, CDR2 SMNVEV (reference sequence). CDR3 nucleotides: TGTGCCAGCAGTTCGTCCGGGGGTGCGGAAGGAGAGACCCAGTATTTC. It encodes CASSSSGGAEGETQYF.

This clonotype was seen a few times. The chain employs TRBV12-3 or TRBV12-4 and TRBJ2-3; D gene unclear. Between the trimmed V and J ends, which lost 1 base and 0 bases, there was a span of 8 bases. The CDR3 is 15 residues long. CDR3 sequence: CASSLVDLSTDTQYF. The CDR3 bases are TGTGCCAGCAGTTTAGTGGATTTGAGCACAGATACGCAGTATTTT.

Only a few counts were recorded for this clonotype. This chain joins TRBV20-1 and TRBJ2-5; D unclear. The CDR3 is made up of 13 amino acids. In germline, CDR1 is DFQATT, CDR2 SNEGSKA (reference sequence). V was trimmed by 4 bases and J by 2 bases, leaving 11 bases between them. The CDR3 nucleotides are TGCAGTGCTACTCAAGTTGAACAAGAGACCCAGTACTTC. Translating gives CSATQVEQETQYF.

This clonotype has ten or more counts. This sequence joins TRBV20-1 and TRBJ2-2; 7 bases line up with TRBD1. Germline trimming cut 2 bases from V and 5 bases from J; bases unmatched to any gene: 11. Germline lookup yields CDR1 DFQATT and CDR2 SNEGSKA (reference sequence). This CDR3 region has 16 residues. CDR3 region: CSARRIPGQPTGELFF. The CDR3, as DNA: TGCAGTGCTAGACGAATCCCGGGACAGCCAACCGGGGAGCTGTTTTTT.

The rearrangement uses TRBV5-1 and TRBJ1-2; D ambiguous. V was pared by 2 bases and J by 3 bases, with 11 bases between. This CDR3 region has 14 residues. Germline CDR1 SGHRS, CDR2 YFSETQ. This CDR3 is CASSFGHGDYGYTF. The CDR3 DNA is TGCGCCAGCAGCTTCGGCCATGGGGACTATGGCTACACCTTC.

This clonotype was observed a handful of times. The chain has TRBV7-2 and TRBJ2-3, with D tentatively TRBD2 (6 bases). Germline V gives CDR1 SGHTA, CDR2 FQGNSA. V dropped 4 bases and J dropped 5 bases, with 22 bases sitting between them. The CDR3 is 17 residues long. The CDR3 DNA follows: TGTGCCAGCAGCTCGCCCGCCGGGACTCTCCCCAGAGATACGCAGTATTTT. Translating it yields CASSSPAGTLPRDTQYF. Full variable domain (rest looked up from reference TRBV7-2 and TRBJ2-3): GAGVSQSPSNKVTEKGKDVELRCDPISGHTALYWYRQSLGQGLEFLIYFQGNSAPDKSGLPSDRFSAERTGGSVSTLTIQRTQQEDSAVYLCASSSPAGTLPRDTQYFGPGTRLTVL.

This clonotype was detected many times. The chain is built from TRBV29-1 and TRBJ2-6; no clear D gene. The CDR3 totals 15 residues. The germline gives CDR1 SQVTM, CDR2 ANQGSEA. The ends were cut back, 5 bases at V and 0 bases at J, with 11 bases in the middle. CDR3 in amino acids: CSVNLLSSGANVLTF. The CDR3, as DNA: TGCAGCGTTAATTTACTGTCCTCTGGGGCCAACGTCCTGACTTTC.